This T cell receptor beta chain came from a study of spatial heterogeneity in lung cancer. As for the study in general: Detected beta-chain sequences consistently exceeded alpha-chain sequences.

TCRdb recomputed calls from the 5' RACE reads with MiXCR, one row per CDR3 protein. The sample includes under 14,000 distinct CDR3 sequences, 7.9% seen only once; the top ten take around a fifth. Time point meaning: sample taken at primary tumor resection. Unsorted samples of tumor, nontumor lung or frozen PBMC had their whole RNA sequenced. The V and J ends lost 1 base and 4 bases respectively, with 7 bases between them. CDR1 SNHLY and CDR2 FYNNEI come from the germline V gene. The length of the CDR3 is 13 residues. Remarks on this clonotype: The antigen is undetermined.

Findings and limits, study-wide: The recorded estimate of tumor T cell coverage is approximately 6.3% for alpha chains and roughly 12% for beta chains. Counts that tracked tumor mutation counts were those of expanded intratumoral alpha and beta TCRs. There was tracking of ubiquitous and regional nonsynonymous mutations by the respective counts of ubiquitous and regional expanded TCRs.

The TCR sequence derives from a female donor with early-stage non-small cell lung cancer. The chain couples TRBV2 to TRBJ1-2; D possibly corresponds to TRBD1 (5 bases). Sequenced here: lung tumor tissue, sampled at surgery. The CDR3 bases are TGTGCCAGCAGTGAAGGGGGACTCTATGGCTACACCTTC. It yields the protein CASSEGGLYGYTF. Filled out from reference TRBV2 and TRBJ1-2, the complete variable domain reads EPEVTQTPSHQVTQMGQEVILRCVPISNHLYFYWYRQILGQKVEFLVSFYNNEISEKSEIFDDQFSVERPDGSNFTLKIRSTKLEDSAMYFCASSEGGLYGYTFGSGTRLTVV.